These 31 T cell receptor beta chains were sequenced from one sample in a study of T cell responses to AZD1222 COVID-19 vaccine. Libraries were prepared by immunoSEQ multiplex PCR; TCRdb keeps only in-frame clonotypes and omits some of them. The table includes fewer than 200,000 clones, roughly 92% detected once. Sequencing used peripheral blood, obtained on day 0 of AZD1222 vaccination. All receptors come from an adult in good health.

The chain is built from TRBV3-1 (or the pseudogene TRBV3-2) and TRBJ1-1; D uncertain. Per the germline V gene, CDR1 is LGHDT and CDR2 is YNNKEL (reference sequence). CDR3 length: 15 amino acids. V gave up 3 bases and J gave up 4 bases, with 15 bases separating them. The CDR3 DNA reads as TGTGCCAGCAGCCATCCCGCTGGCGGGAGCACTGAAGCTTTCTTT. It translates to CASSHPAGGSTEAFF.

DNA for the CDR3: TGTGCCAGCAGCTTAGCCGGGAACTCCTACGAGCAGTACTTC. Its protein product is CASSLAGNSYEQYF. This chain joins TRBV7-2 and TRBJ2-7; maybe TRBD2 (5 bases). This CDR3 is built from 14 residues. Germline loops: CDR1 SGHTA, CDR2 FQGNSA. V was shortened by 0 bases and J by 0 bases, with 6 bases between the two germline ends.

The J gene is TRBJ2-1, the V gene TRBV5-1; tentative D call: TRBD1 (5 bases). The V gene lost 0 bases and the J gene lost 6 bases, with 10 bases spanning the gap. This CDR3 is built from 14 residues. Germline assignment: CDR1 SGHRS and CDR2 YFSETQ. For the CDR3, the DNA is TGCGCCAGCAGCTTGGCCAGGGCCGGCAATGAGCAGTTCTTC. This encodes CASSLARAGNEQFF.

The chain carries TRBV29-1 and TRBJ2-1; D gene ambiguous. V was pared by 7 bases and J by 8 bases, with 15 bases between. Germline-derived CDR1 and CDR2 are SQVTM and ANQGSEA. CDR3 length: 12 amino acids. CDR3 in amino acids: CSALRIVDEQFF. The CDR3 DNA is TGCAGCGCTCTTCGGATCGTCGATGAGCAGTTCTTC.

The chain couples TRBV2 to TRBJ2-6; D is undetermined. There are 13 residues in the CDR3. V dropped 6 bases and J dropped 3 bases, with 6 bases sitting between them. Per the germline V gene, CDR1 is SNHLY and CDR2 is FYNNEI. This CDR3 is CASRGYGANVLTF. CDR3 nucleotides: TGTGCCAGCAGGGGATATGGGGCCAACGTCCTGACTTTC.

The chain recombines TRBV5-4 with TRBJ1-2; 8 bases are a match to TRBD1. J gave up 4 bases and V 4 bases, and 3 bases lay outside the gene matches. The CDR3 has 13 amino acids. Per germline, CDR1 SGHNT and CDR2 YYREEE (reference sequence). The CDR3 reads CASSRGQVYGYTF. For the CDR3, the DNA is TGTGCCAGCAGCAGGGGACAGGTCTATGGCTACACCTTC.

J is TRBJ1-6 and V is TRBV5-4; D is uncertain. V was trimmed by 4 bases and J by 9 bases, leaving 11 bases between them. Germline V gene sequence: CDR1 SGHNT, CDR2 YYREEE (reference sequence). CDR3 length equals 13 residues. CDR3 region: CASSRPGFSPLHF. The DNA for the CDR3 is TGTGCCAGCAGCCGCCCGGGATTTTCACCCCTCCACTTT. Full variable domain (missing parts from reference TRBV5-4 and TRBJ1-6): ETGVTQSPTHLIKTRGQQVTLRCSSQSGHNTVSWYQQALGQGPQFIFQYYREEENGRGNFPPRFSGLQFPNYSSELNVNALELDDSALYLCASSRPGFSPLHFGNGTRLTVT.

This clone was recorded once. The V call is TRBV28, the J call TRBJ1-6; 10 bases agree with TRBD1. This CDR3 has 13 residues. The V gene's germline CDR1 is MDHEN and CDR2 SYDVKM. Unmatched junction bases numbered 4, after V lost 8 bases and J lost 9 bases. The CDR3 DNA reads as TGTGCCAGCCGGGACAGGGGTATTTCACCCCTCCACTTT. This gives the protein CASRDRGISPLHF.

The chain couples TRBV10-2 to TRBJ1-5; 8 bases map to TRBD1. Germline CDR1 is WSHSY and CDR2 is SAAADI. The length of the CDR3 is 13 residues. The V gene end was trimmed by 6 bases and the J gene end by 2 bases; junction bases not matched to a gene: 0. CDR3 nucleotides: TGCGCCAGCAGGGGACAGGGCAATCAGCCCCAGCATTTT. Translation gives CASRGQGNQPQHF.

This sequence joins TRBV27 and TRBJ2-5; perhaps TRBD1 as D (6 bases). The V and J ends lost 6 bases and 0 bases respectively, with 20 bases between them. This CDR3 is built from 17 residues. Germline V gene data show CDR1 as MNHEY and CDR2 as SMNVEV (reference sequence). CDR3 amino acids: CASRGLGGGAYQETQYF. The DNA for the CDR3 is TGTGCCAGCAGGGGGCTGGGTGGGGGCGCCTACCAAGAGACCCAGTACTTC.

The V gene is TRBV24-1, the J gene TRBJ1-4, with D hard to call. The germline CDR1 and CDR2 sequences are KGHDR and SFDVKD. Trimming removed 0 bases at V and 10 bases at J, with 8 bases between. The CDR3 totals 13 residues. In DNA form, the CDR3 reads TGTGCCACCAGTGATTTGACCAACGGAAAACTGTTTTTT. This codes for CATSDLTNGKLFF.

V usage is TRBV5-1 and J usage is TRBJ2-5, with D maybe TRBD1 (5 bases). This CDR3 region has 14 residues. Trimming took 2 bases from V and 5 from J, leaving 13 bases between them. Germline V gene data show CDR1 as SGHRS and CDR2 as YFSETQ. The CDR3 region is CASSLKGMGETQYF. CDR3 DNA: TGCGCCAGCAGCTTAAAGGGGATGGGTGAGACCCAGTACTTC.

This chain links TRBV7-2 with TRBJ1-5; 7 nucleotides line up with TRBD1. The CDR3 runs to 14 residues. The V gene end was trimmed by 1 base and the J gene end by 5 bases; junction bases not matched to a gene: 2. The germline V gene encodes CDR1 SGHTA and CDR2 FQGNSA. The CDR3 sequence is CASSLGQGHQPQHF. The CDR3 DNA follows: TGTGCCAGCAGCTTAGGACAGGGTCATCAGCCCCAGCATTTT.

The chain joins TRBV10-2 to TRBJ1-5; D gene uncertain. CDR3 size: 14 residues. Deletions cut 11 bases from V and 6 bases from J, with 20 bases between. The germline gives CDR1 WSHSY, CDR2 SAAADI. CDR3: CASQEGGNGQPQHF. Here the CDR3 DNA reads TGCGCCTCCCAAGAGGGAGGGAACGGTCAGCCCCAGCATTTT.

The chain links TRBV3-1 (or the pseudogene TRBV3-2) to TRBJ1-2, with 8 positions matching TRBD1. V shed 7 bases and J 4 bases; nucleotides not matched to a gene: 5. CDR3 length equals 13 residues. Per germline, CDR1 LGHDT and CDR2 YNNKEL (reference sequence). This CDR3 reads CASIDRGGYGYTF. The CDR3 DNA follows: TGTGCCAGCATCGACAGGGGCGGCTATGGCTACACCTTC.

This clone was seen once. The chain has TRBV6-4 and TRBJ2-3, with 7 nucleotides matching TRBD2. Germline assignment: CDR1 MRHNA and CDR2 SNTAGT. This CDR3 is 16 amino acids long. V lost 0 bases to trimming and J lost 1 base; unmatched junction nucleotides: 4. The CDR3 coding sequence is TGTGCCAGCAGTGACTCGGGAGGGTCCGGCACAGATACGCAGTATTTT. Amino acid sequence: CASSDSGGSGTDTQYF.

Points on this clone: One end of the junction varies from germline; a read error may be responsible. The chain recombines TRBV5-1 with TRBJ1-3; 8 bases are shared with TRBD1. The CDR3 is 15 amino acids. Germline CDR1 is SGHRS and CDR2 is YFSETQ. The CDR3 reads CASSLDRATGNTIYF. CDR3 in DNA: TGCGCCAGCAGTTTGGACAGGGCAACGGGAAACACCATATATTTT.

The V and J genes are TRBV2 and TRBJ2-7; no clear D. Germline V CDR1 and CDR2: SNHLY, FYNNEI. Trimming removed 6 bases at V and 2 bases at J, with 11 bases between. The CDR3 runs 13 residues. The CDR3 protein is CASSGEGTYEQYF. The CDR3 DNA is TGTGCCAGCAGCGGTGAAGGGACCTACGAGCAGTACTTC.

This clone was seen just once. This rearrangement joins TRBV5-6 to TRBJ2-1; 12 bases are shared with TRBD2. Germline V lookup: CDR1 SGHDT, CDR2 YYEEEE. Trimming cost V 1 base and J 10 bases; bases outside gene matches: 6. This CDR3 has 15 residues. For the CDR3, the DNA is TGTGCCAGCAGCTTGACTAGCGGGGGGCCACAGGAGCAGTTCTTC. Protein product: CASSLTSGGPQEQFF.

The gene calls are TRBV5-1 and TRBJ2-2, with TRBD2 matching over 15 bases. Germline-derived CDR1 and CDR2 are SGHRS and YFSETQ. V trimming: 7 bases; J trimming: 6 bases; junction bases outside the gene matches: 7. CDR3 length: 16 residues. CDR3 nucleotide sequence: TGCGCCAGCTACGGGACTAGCGGGAGGTACGCCGGGGAGCTGTTTTTT. Amino acids: CASYGTSGRYAGELFF.

The chain couples TRBV3-1 (or the pseudogene TRBV3-2) to TRBJ2-3; D assignment may be TRBD1 or TRBD2 (5 bases each). Trimming removed 0 bases from V and 0 bases from J, with 13 bases in between. The CDR3 contains 17 residues. Germline loops: CDR1 LGHDT, CDR2 YNNKEL (reference sequence). DNA of the CDR3: TGTGCCAGCAGCCAAGATTTGGGACGATCTAGCACAGATACGCAGTATTTT. Translated, it gives CASSQDLGRSSTDTQYF.

This chain connects TRBV19 to TRBJ2-7; 13 nucleotides match TRBD2. The junction had 3 bases not matched to a gene; V was cut back by 6 bases and J by 4 bases. CDR1 and CDR2 (germline): LNHDA, SQIVND (reference sequence). The CDR3 has 14 amino acids. CDR3 DNA: TGTGCCAGTAGCACGGGACTAGCGGGATACGAGCAGTACTTC. It translates to CASSTGLAGYEQYF.

The chain carries TRBV7-9 and TRBJ1-2, with 7 bases that match TRBD1. The CDR3 runs to 14 residues. Germline V gene lookup returns CDR1 SEHNR and CDR2 FQNEAQ (reference sequence). The V gene end was trimmed by 1 base and the J gene end by 2 bases; junction bases not matched to a gene: 1. The CDR3: CASSLVGQNYGYTF. The CDR3 region has the DNA TGTGCCAGCAGCTTAGTGGGACAGAACTATGGCTACACCTTC.

V and J are TRBV6-5 and TRBJ2-7, with D possibly being TRBD1 or TRBD2 (5 bases each). V lost 6 bases, J lost 1 base, and 13 bases lay in between. Germline V gives CDR1 MNHEY, CDR2 SVGAGI. There are 14 residues in the CDR3. Here the CDR3 DNA reads TGTGCCAGCAGAAAACGTGGGGGTTCCTACGAGCAGTACTTC. It specifies CASRKRGGSYEQYF.

This clone was found a few times. The V gene is TRBV4-1, the J gene TRBJ2-7; possible D gene TRBD2, 6 bases. The length of the CDR3 is 15 residues. Germline loops: CDR1 MGHRA, CDR2 YSYEKL. V shed 1 base and J shed 3 bases, with 13 bases lying between them. Here the CDR3 DNA reads TGCGCCAGCAGCCAAGGTTCACGGGGAGGCTACGAGCAGTACTTC. Its translation: CASSQGSRGGYEQYF.

The sample holds one count of this clone. This sequence joins TRBV6-1 and TRBJ1-2; D call uncertain. Trimming removed 3 bases from V and 4 bases from J, with 15 bases in between. The CDR3 is 15 residues long. Germline V gene lookup returns CDR1 MNHNS and CDR2 SASEGT. The CDR3 sequence is CASSDREGEAYGYTF. In DNA, the CDR3 is TGTGCCAGCAGTGATCGGGAAGGAGAGGCCTATGGCTACACCTTC.

The chain links TRBV19 to TRBJ1-4; D call uncertain. V dropped 4 bases and J dropped 4 bases, with 10 bases sitting between them. Per the germline V gene, CDR1 is LNHDA and CDR2 is SQIVND (reference sequence). The CDR3 length is 14 residues. In DNA form, the CDR3 reads TGTGCCAGTAGTACCGGACGGATTAATGAAAAACTGTTTTTT. Its translation is CASSTGRINEKLFF.

This chain uses TRBV6-6 with TRBJ2-2, with 12 bases matching TRBD1. The J segment lost 4 bases and the V segment lost 4 bases, leaving 4 bases of the junction unmatched. This CDR3 comprises 16 residues. Germline values: CDR1 MNHNY, CDR2 SVGAGI (reference sequence). CDR3 region: CASSSGTGGGTGELFF. In nucleotides, the CDR3 is TGTGCCAGCAGTTCCGGGACAGGGGGCGGCACCGGGGAGCTGTTTTTT.

This clone has just one count. The genes are TRBV23-1 and TRBJ2-7; D unclear. TRBV23-1 is recorded as an ORF, its role being uncertain. Trimming removed 7 bases at V and 6 bases at J, with 22 bases between. The CDR3 consists of 15 residues. CDR3 protein: CASTPKWERKAEQYV. The CDR3 nucleotides are TGCGCCAGCACCCCAAAATGGGAACGGAAGGCCGAGCAGTACGTC.

This chain uses TRBV27 with TRBJ1-1, with 9 bases fitting TRBD1. Trimming removed 6 bases from V and 12 bases from J; junction bases left unmatched: 8. CDR1 MNHEY and CDR2 SMNVEV come from the germline V gene (reference sequence). The CDR3 length is 12 residues. The CDR3 sequence is CASSIGQGKTFF. The DNA of the CDR3 is TGTGCCAGCAGCATAGGACAGGGGAAGACTTTCTTT.

The chain uses TRBV27 and TRBJ1-1; no reliable D call. The CDR3 has 13 amino acids. From germline, CDR1 is MNHEY and CDR2 SMNVEV (reference sequence). Trimming cost V 2 bases and J 9 bases, with 13 bases left between them. In DNA, the CDR3 is TGTGCCAGCAGTTTAGACCGAACACTGAAAGCTTTCTTT. Translating it yields CASSLDRTLKAFF.